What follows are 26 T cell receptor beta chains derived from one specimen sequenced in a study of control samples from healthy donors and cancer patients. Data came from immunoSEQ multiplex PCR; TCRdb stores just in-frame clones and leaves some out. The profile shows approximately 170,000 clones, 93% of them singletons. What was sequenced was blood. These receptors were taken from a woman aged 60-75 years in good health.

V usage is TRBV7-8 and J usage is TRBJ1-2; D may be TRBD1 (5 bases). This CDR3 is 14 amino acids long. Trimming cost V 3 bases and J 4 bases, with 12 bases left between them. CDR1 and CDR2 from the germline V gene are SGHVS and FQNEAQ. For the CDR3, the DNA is TGTGCCAGCAGCTTCCCGGGGGTATTCTATGGCTACACCTTC. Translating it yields CASSFPGVFYGYTF. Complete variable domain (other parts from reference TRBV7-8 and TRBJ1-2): GAGVSQSPRYKVAKRGQDVALRCDPISGHVSLFWYQQALGQGPEFLTYFQNEAQLDKSGLPSDRFFAERPEGSVSTLKIQRTQQEDSAVYLCASSFPGVFYGYTFGSGTRLTVV.

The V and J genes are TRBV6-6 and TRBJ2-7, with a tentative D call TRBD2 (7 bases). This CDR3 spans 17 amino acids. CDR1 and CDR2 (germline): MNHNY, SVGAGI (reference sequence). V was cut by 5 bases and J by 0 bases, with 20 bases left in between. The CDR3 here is CASSRPAGGAPSYEQYF. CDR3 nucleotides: TGTGCCAGCAGTCGCCCCGCTGGGGGGGCGCCCTCCTACGAGCAGTACTTC.

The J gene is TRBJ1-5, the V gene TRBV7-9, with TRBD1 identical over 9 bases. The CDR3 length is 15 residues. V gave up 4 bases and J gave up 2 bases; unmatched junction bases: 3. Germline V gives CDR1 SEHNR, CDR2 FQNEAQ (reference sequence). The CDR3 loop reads CASSSDRGGNQPQHF. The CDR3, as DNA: TGTGCCAGCAGCTCGGACAGGGGAGGCAATCAGCCCCAGCATTTT.

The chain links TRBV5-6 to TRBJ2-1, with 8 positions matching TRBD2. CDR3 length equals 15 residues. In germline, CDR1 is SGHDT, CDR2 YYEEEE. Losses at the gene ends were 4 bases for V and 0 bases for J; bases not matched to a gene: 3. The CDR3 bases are TGTGCCAGCAGCCGCGGGGGGCTCTCCTACAATGAGCAGTTCTTC. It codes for CASSRGGLSYNEQFF.

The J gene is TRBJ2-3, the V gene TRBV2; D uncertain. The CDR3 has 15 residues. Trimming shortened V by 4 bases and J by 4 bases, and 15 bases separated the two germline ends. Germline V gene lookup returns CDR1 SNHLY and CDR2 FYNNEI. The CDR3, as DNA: TGTGCCAGCAGTGTGGGGTTGGGAACCGCAGATACGCAGTATTTT. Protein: CASSVGLGTADTQYF.

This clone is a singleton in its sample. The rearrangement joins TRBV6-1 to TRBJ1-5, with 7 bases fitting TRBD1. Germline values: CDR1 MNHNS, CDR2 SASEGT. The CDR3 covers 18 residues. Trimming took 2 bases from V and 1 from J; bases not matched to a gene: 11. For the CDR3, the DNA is TGTGCCAGCAGTGAATTGCTCCAGGGGGGGACGAGCAATCAGCCCCAGCATTTT. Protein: CASSELLQGGTSNQPQHF.

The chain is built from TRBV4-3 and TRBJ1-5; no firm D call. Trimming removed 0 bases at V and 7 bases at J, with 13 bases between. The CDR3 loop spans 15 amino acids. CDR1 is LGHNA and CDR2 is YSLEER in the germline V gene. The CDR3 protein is CASSQELSRVQPQHF. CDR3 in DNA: TGCGCCAGCAGCCAAGAGCTGTCAAGGGTCCAGCCCCAGCATTTT.

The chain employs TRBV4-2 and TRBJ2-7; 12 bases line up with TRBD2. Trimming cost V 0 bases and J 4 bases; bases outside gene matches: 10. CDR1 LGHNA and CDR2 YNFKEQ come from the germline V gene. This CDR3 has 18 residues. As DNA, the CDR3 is TGTGCCAGCAGCCAAGAACTAGCGGGGGGCCATTCCCAATACGAGCAGTACTTC. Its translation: CASSQELAGGHSQYEQYF.

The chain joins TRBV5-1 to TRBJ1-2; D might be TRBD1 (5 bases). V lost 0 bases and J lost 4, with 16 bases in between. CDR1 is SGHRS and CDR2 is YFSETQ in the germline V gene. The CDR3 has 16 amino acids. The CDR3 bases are TGCGCCAGCAGCTTGGATGGGACGGTTTACGGCTATGGCTACACCTTC. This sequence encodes CASSLDGTVYGYGYTF.

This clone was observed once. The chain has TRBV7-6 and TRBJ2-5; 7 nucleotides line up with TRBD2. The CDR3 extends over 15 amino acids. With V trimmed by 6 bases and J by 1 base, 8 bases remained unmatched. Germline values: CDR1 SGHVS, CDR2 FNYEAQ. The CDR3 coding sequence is TGTGCCAGCAGTCAGGGAGGCGGGAGCCAAGAGACCCAGTACTTC. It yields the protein CASSQGGGSQETQYF.

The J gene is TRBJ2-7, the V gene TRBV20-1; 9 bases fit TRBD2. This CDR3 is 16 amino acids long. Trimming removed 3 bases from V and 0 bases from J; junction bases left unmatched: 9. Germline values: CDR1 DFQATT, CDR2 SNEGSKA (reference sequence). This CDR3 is CSASLGGGGASYEQYF. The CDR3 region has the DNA TGCAGTGCTAGTTTGGGAGGCGGGGGGGCCTCCTACGAGCAGTACTTC.

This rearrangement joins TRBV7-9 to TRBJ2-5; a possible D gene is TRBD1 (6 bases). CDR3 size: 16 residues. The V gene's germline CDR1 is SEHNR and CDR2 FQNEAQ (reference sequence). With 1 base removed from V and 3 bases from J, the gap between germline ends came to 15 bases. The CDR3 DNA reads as TGTGCCAGCAGCTTAGGTGGGCAGGGGAACAAAGAGACCCAGTACTTC. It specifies CASSLGGQGNKETQYF. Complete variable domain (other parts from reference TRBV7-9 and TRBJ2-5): DTGVSQNPRHKITKRGQNVTFRCDPISEHNRLYWYRQTLGQGPEFLTYFQNEAQLEKSRLLSDRFSAERPKGSFSTLEIQRTEQGDSAMYLCASSLGGQGNKETQYFGPGTRLLVL.

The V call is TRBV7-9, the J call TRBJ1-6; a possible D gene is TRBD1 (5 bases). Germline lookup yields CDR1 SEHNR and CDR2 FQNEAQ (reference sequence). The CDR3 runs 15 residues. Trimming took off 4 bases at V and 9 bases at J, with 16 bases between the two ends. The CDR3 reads CASSSLQGRGSPLHF. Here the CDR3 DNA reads TGTGCCAGCAGCTCGCTCCAGGGTAGGGGTTCACCCCTCCACTTT. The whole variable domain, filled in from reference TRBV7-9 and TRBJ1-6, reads DTGVSQNPRHKITKRGQNVTFRCDPISEHNRLYWYRQTLGQGPEFLTYFQNEAQLEKSRLLSDRFSAERPKGSFSTLEIQRTEQGDSAMYLCASSSLQGRGSPLHFGNGTRLTVT.

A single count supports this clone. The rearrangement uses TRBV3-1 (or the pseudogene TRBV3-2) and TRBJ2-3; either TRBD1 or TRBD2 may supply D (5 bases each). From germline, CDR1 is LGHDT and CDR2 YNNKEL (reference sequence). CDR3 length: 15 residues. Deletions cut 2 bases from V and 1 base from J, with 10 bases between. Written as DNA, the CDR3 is TGTGCCAGCAGCCAAAACCCGGGGCGCACAGATACGCAGTATTTT. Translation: CASSQNPGRTDTQYF.

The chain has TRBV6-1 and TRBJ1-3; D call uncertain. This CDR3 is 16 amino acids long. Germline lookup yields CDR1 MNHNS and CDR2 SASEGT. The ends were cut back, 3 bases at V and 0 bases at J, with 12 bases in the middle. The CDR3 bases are TGTGCCAGCAGTGATCTGGACGCTAACTCTGGAAACACCATATATTTT. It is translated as CASSDLDANSGNTIYF.

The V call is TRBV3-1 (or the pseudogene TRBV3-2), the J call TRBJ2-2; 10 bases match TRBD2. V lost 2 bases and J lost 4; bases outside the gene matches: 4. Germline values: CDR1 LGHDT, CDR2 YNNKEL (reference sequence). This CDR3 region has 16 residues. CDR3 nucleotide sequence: TGTGCCAGCAGCCAACGCAGGACTAGCGGCACCGGGGAGCTGTTTTTT. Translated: CASSQRRTSGTGELFF.

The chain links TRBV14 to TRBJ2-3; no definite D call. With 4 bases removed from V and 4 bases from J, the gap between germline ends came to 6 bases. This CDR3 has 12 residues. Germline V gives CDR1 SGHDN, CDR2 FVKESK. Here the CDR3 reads CASSPSSDTQYF. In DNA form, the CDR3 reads TGTGCCAGCAGCCCCAGCTCAGATACGCAGTATTTT.

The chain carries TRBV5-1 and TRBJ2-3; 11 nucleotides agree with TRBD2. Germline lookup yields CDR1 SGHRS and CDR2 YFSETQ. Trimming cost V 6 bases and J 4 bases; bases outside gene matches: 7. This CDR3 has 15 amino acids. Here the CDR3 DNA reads TGCGCCAGCACAACCTATAGCGGGGGGGCAGATACGCAGTATTTT. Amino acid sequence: CASTTYSGGADTQYF.

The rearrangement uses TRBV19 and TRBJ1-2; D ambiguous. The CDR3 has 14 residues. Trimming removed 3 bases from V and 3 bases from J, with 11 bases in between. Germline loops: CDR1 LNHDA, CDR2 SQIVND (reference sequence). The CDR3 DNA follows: TGTGCCAGTAGTATTTTGGATAAATACTATGGCTACACCTTC. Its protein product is CASSILDKYYGYTF.

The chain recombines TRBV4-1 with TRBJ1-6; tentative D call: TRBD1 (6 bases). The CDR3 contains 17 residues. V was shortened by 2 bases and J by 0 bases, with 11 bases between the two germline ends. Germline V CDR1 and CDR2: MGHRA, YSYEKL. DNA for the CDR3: TGCGCCAGCAGCCAAAGGACAGCGAGCTCCTATAATTCACCCCTCCACTTT. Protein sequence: CASSQRTASSYNSPLHF.

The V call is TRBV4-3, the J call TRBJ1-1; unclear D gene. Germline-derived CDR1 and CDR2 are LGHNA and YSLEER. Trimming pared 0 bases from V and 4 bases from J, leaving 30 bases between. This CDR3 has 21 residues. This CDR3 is CASSQDSVPRTGLIRRTEAFF. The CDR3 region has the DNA TGCGCCAGCAGCCAAGATTCTGTCCCCAGGACCGGGCTTATAAGGCGCACTGAAGCTTTCTTT.

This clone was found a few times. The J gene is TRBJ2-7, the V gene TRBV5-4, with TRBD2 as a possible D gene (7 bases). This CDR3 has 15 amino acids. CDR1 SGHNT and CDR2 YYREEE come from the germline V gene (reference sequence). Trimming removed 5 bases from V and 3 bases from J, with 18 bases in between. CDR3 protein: CASRPPGGVDYEQYF. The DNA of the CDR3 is TGTGCCAGCAGACCACCGGGGGGCGTCGACTACGAGCAGTACTTC.

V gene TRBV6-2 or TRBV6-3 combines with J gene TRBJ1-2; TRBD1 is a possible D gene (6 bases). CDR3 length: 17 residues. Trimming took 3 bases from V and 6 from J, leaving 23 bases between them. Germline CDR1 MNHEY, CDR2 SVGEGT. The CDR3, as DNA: TGTGCCAGCAGTTATCCTGGAGGGGGGGTAAGACAGCATGGCTACACCTTC. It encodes CASSYPGGGVRQHGYTF.

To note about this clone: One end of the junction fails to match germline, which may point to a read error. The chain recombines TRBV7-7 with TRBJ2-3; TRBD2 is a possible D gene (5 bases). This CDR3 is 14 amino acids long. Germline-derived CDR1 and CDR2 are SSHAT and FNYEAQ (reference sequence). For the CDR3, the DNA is TGTGCTAGCAGCCCATCAGCGGTCACAGATACGCAGTATTTT. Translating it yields CASSPSAVTDTQYF.

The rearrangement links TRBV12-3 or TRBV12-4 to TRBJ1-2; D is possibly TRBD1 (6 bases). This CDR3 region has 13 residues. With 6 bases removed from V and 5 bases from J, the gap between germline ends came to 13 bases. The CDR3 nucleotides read TGTGCCAGCAGGTACGGGACAACTTATGGCTACACCTTC. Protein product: CASRYGTTYGYTF.

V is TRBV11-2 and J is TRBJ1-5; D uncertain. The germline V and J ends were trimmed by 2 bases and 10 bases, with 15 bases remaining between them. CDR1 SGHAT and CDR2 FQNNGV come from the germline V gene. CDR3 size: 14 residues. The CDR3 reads CASSLSDRVGPQHF. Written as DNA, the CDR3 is TGTGCCAGCAGCTTATCGGACCGGGTTGGACCCCAGCATTTT.